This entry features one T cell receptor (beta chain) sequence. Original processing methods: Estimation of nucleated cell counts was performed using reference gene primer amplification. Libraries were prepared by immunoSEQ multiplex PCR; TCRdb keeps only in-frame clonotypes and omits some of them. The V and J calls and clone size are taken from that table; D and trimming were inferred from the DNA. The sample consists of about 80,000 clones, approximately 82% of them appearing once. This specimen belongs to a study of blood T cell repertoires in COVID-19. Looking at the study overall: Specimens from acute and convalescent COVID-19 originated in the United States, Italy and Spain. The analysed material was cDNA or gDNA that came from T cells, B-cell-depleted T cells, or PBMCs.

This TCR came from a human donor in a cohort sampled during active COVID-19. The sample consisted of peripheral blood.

The CDR3 loop reads CASSLQGAGELFF. The CDR3 DNA reads TGTGCCAGCAGCCTCCAAGGGGCCGGGGAGCTGTTTTTT. The V call is TRBV3-1 (or the pseudogene TRBV3-2), the J call TRBJ2-2, with TRBD1 as a possible D gene (5 bases). V lost 4 bases to trimming and J lost 6 bases, with 9 bases between them. The germline V gene has CDR1 LGHDT and CDR2 YNNKEL (reference sequence). CDR3 length: 13 amino acids.